This T cell receptor beta chain was profiled in a study of blood T cell repertoires in COVID-19 (TCRdb year 2020). Concerning the study at large: Collaborator samples came from the United States, Italy and Spain and covered acute and convalescent phases of COVID-19. Nearly every sample came with metadata listing a de-identified subject ID, COVID-19 status, age in years and sex. The repertoires were made available in a free public database intended to serve as a resource for research on the immune response to SARS-CoV-2. Deeply sampled blood TCRbeta repertoires from subjects exposed to, actively infected with, or recovered from COVID-19 were included in the dataset. HLA class I and class II types, where available, came from metadata supplied by the sample provider rather than from assay-based typing. Samples were obtained from the ongoing ImmuneRACE study (first 160 participants) and from some 1,300 subjects provided by 6 global collaborators. The material from the prospective study consisted of cDNA or gDNA derived from T cells, B-cell-depleted T cells, or PBMCs. Findings and caveats that apply to the study as a whole: How much clinical and demographic metadata was included differed by source and by participant, and the metadata was provided uncurated.

About this clone itself: This receptor's antigen is unknown. Qualities for individual bases were not recorded, and no much larger clone is one base off.

Collaborating institutions collected whole blood in K2EDTA tubes following their own protocols. Collaborator samples were shipped for TCRbeta analysis as frozen whole blood, isolated PBMCs, or DNA extracted from either sample type. Trimmed from V: 2 bases; trimmed from J: 9 bases; junction bases lacking a gene match: 7. CDR1 and CDR2 are drawn from the germline V gene (reference sequence): GTSNPN, SVGIG. CDR3 length: 14 amino acids, cysteine to phenylalanine. This entry keeps only the CDR3 DNA: 42 bases, framed from base 1. The immunoSEQ Assay, a bias-controlled multiplex PCR, was used to amplify TCRbeta CDR3 regions from genomic DNA. The study's processing was this. The number of nucleated cells in each sample was estimated from the amplification of reference gene primers within the assay. To quantify the absolute abundance of each unique TCRbeta CDR3 rearrangement, sequence reads were collapsed and filtered. For each sample, productive Simpson clonality was calculated as the square root of Simpson's diversity index across productive rearrangements. TCRdb took over this immuneACCESS table, retaining in-frame rearrangements with V and J assigned. Such tables are incomplete; in checked studies, under half of the missing clones stem from an unresolved V gene, and the remainder is unexplained. The D gene and trimming were derived from the DNA, and the V and J assignments and clone size from that table. Counted in this sample were about 160,000 clones; around 74% of them appeared once. In total, the top ten clones hold about 3.8% of the sample.

The clonotype originates from a woman older than 75 with acute or convalescent COVID-19. The chain is assembled from TRBV30 and TRBJ2-1; 10 middle bases align to TRBD1. The specimen was peripheral blood. The CDR3 region: CAWSWDRGIGEQFF. The sequenced DNA is TGTGCCTGGAGTTGGGACAGGGGAATTGGTGAGCAGTTCTTC.